This is a list of T cell receptor beta chains from one sample in a study of regulatory T cells in long-lasting Graves disease. MiXCR, applied by TCRdb to the multiplex PCR reads, yields one record per CDR3 protein. The repertoire holds around 470,000 distinct CDR3 sequences, with 14% as singletons. The sample was also linked to a second study, of T cells in Graves' hyperthyroidism and ophthalmopathy.

The sequences come from peripheral blood mononuclear cells (PBMCs), collected at new diagnosis, from a patient treated with antithyroid drugs. These receptors were obtained from a woman aged 45-65 years with Graves disease. Each CDR3 is given with its conserved first and last residue. D genes are given only for firm matches. Clone size is shown for a subset of rows, as once, few, many or a class of expanded clone.

many,TRBV28,TRBD1,TRBJ2-7,CASTTDRWYEQYF,TGTGCCAGCACCACGGACAGGTGGTACGAGCAGTACTTC
few,TRBV18,-,TRBJ2-7,CASSPWTGGSYEQYF,TGTGCCAGCTCACCGTGGACGGGCGGGTCCTACGAGCAGTACTTC
few,TRBV20-1,-,TRBJ2-4,CSARDHRRGAKNIQYF,TGCAGTGCTAGAGATCATCGTAGAGGGGCCAAAAACATTCAGTACTTC
-,TRBV6-2/TRBV6-3,-,TRBJ1-1,CASSDLATGSEAFF,TGTGCCAGCAGTGACCTCGCCACAGGGTCAGAAGCTTTCTTT
many,TRBV6-1,-,TRBJ2-6,CASSEMGNSGANVLTF,TGTGCCAGCAGTGAAATGGGAAACTCTGGGGCCAACGTCCTGACTTTC
many,TRBV28,-,TRBJ2-7,CASSPGSQQPSYEQYF,TGTGCCAGCAGTCCTGGATCGCAACAGCCTTCCTACGAGCAGTACTTC
-,TRBV11-2,-,TRBJ2-7,CASSRQDIYEQYF,TGTGCCAGCAGCCGACAGGATATCTACGAGCAGTACTTC
-,TRBV20-1,TRBD2,TRBJ2-7,CSARDRGSGSSYEQYF,TGCAGTGCTAGAGATCGAGGGAGCGGGAGCTCCTACGAGCAGTACTTC
many,TRBV5-1,TRBD1,TRBJ2-5,CASSYTGTVAETQYF,TGCGCCAGCAGCTATACCGGGACAGTAGCAGAGACCCAGTACTTC
few,TRBV29-1,TRBD2,TRBJ2-1,CSVQTGTSGISEQFF,TGCAGCGTTCAGACCGGGACTAGCGGGATAAGTGAGCAGTTCTTC
-,TRBV5-1,-,TRBJ2-5,CASSLGQLYQETQYF,TGCGCCAGCAGCCTGGGACAACTGTACCAAGAGACCCAGTACTTC
many,TRBV30,-,TRBJ2-1,CAWSVRRTYNEQFF,TGTGCCTGGAGTGTACGACGGACCTACAATGAGCAGTTCTTC
-,TRBV7-9,TRBD2,TRBJ2-2,CASSPGTSEAGELFF,TGTGCCAGCAGCCCCGGGACTAGCGAGGCCGGGGAGCTGTTTTTT
-,TRBV29-1,-,TRBJ1-2,CSVVQASDGYTF,TGCAGCGTTGTACAGGCTTCGGATGGCTACACCTTC
-,TRBV27,TRBD1,TRBJ1-6,CASRQGSDNSPLHF,TGTGCCAGCCGACAGGGATCCGATAATTCACCCCTCCACTTT
many,TRBV9,-,TRBJ2-7,CASSPGLLGDEQYF,TGTGCCAGCAGCCCGGGCCTCCTCGGGGACGAGCAGTACTTC
many,TRBV20-1,-,TRBJ2-2,CSARSGSEPGELFF,TGCAGTGCTAGGAGTGGGTCGGAACCCGGGGAGCTGTTTTTT
many,TRBV30,-,TRBJ1-1,CAWKKPENYQHAFF,TGTGCCTGGAAAAAGCCGGAAAATTACCAACATGCTTTCTTT
-,TRBV5-1,-,TRBJ1-2,CASSLELGASGGYTF,TGCGCCAGCAGCTTGGAGCTGGGGGCCTCCGGTGGCTACACCTTC
many,TRBV20-1,TRBD2,TRBJ2-2,CSARPPGLAGTGELFF,TGCAGTGCTAGACCCCCGGGACTAGCGGGGACCGGGGAGCTGTTTTTT
-,TRBV7-9,TRBD2,TRBJ2-1,CASSTGLAGDGEQFF,TGTGCCAGCAGCACCGGACTAGCGGGAGACGGTGAGCAGTTCTTC
many,TRBV20-1,-,TRBJ2-5,CSARDNYEETQYF,TGCAGTGCTAGAGATAACTACGAAGAGACCCAGTACTTC
many,TRBV12-3/TRBV12-4,-,TRBJ2-7,CASSPSGARRGEQYF,TGTGCCAGCAGTCCTTCTGGGGCGCGTCGGGGGGAGCAGTACTTC
many,TRBV12-3/TRBV12-4,-,TRBJ1-4,CASGGPDRTTNEKLFF,TGTGCCAGCGGAGGGCCTGACAGGACAACTAATGAAAAACTGTTTTTT
few,TRBV18,-,TRBJ2-1,CASSPLAGRTNNEQFF,TGTGCCAGCTCACCACTCGCAGGGAGAACCAACAATGAGCAGTTCTTC
many,TRBV7-8,TRBD2,TRBJ2-3,CASRLLAGGVRDTQYF,TGTGCCAGCAGATTACTAGCGGGAGGGGTTCGGGATACGCAGTATTTT
few,TRBV7-3,TRBD1,TRBJ2-3,CASSLMDRGHRTDTQYF,TGTGCCAGCAGCCTCATGGACAGGGGACACCGCACAGATACGCAGTATTTT